This T cell receptor (beta chain) was identified during a study of glioma-infiltrating T cells after dendritic cell vaccination. At the level of the study: Dendritic cells derived from monocytes and pulsed with autologous tumor lysate formed the vaccine.

Time point indicated: after dendritic cell vaccination, including at tumor progression/relapse. Sequencing was performed with immunoSEQ multiplex PCR; in TCRdb, only in-frame clones are kept and a portion is missing. Of around 83,000 clones in the sample, 85% were seen once. Specimen: blood, collected after dendritic cell vaccination. The receptor was derived from a human donor with glioblastoma.

As DNA, the CDR3 is TGTGCCAGTAGTATAGGGACAGGGGCAAGCATGAACACTGAAGCTTTCTTT. Its translation: CASSIGTGASMNTEAFF. The J gene is TRBJ1-1, the V gene TRBV19; 9 bases are shared with TRBD1. Per germline, CDR1 LNHDA and CDR2 SQIVND (reference sequence). This CDR3 contains 17 residues. V shed 1 base, J shed 0 bases, and the junction held 6 bases outside the gene matches.